This TCR beta chain appears in the sequencing data of a study of long-term antiretroviral therapy in people with HIV. Study-level points and caveats: Pre-ART clonal expansions dominated every time point's repertoire. Diversity remained lower than transplant donor controls, even though it increased after ART. Older ART regimens may have been in use when blood was drawn between the mid-2000s and the late 2010s. HIV repertoires showed narrower CDR3 length ranges than controls.

Remarks on this clone: Its antigen is not identified.

Run at survey level, the immunoSEQ assay was version v3.0. The protocol was immunoSEQ multiplex PCR, while the TCRdb copy is restricted to in-frame clones and leaves out a portion. The sample has tens of thousands of clones; around 79% are singletons. This clonotype originated in a man aged 18 to 35 with HIV. The sequencing used unsorted PBMCs, collected 0.6 years after starting antiretroviral therapy.

In DNA, the CDR3 is TGTGCCAGCACGGGATACAGGGGGAGCAATCAGCCCCAGCATTTT. Amino acids: CASTGYRGSNQPQHF. The gene calls are TRBV2 and TRBJ1-5, with 8 bases identical to TRBD1. Germline trimming cut 7 bases from V and 1 base from J; bases unmatched to any gene: 6. The CDR3 is 15 residues long. Germline V CDR1 and CDR2: SNHLY, FYNNEI. Filled out from reference TRBV2 and TRBJ1-5, the complete variable domain reads EPEVTQTPSHQVTQMGQEVILRCVPISNHLYFYWYRQILGQKVEFLVSFYNNEISEKSEIFDDQFSVERPDGSNFTLKIRSTKLEDSAMYFCASTGYRGSNQPQHFGDGTRLSIL.